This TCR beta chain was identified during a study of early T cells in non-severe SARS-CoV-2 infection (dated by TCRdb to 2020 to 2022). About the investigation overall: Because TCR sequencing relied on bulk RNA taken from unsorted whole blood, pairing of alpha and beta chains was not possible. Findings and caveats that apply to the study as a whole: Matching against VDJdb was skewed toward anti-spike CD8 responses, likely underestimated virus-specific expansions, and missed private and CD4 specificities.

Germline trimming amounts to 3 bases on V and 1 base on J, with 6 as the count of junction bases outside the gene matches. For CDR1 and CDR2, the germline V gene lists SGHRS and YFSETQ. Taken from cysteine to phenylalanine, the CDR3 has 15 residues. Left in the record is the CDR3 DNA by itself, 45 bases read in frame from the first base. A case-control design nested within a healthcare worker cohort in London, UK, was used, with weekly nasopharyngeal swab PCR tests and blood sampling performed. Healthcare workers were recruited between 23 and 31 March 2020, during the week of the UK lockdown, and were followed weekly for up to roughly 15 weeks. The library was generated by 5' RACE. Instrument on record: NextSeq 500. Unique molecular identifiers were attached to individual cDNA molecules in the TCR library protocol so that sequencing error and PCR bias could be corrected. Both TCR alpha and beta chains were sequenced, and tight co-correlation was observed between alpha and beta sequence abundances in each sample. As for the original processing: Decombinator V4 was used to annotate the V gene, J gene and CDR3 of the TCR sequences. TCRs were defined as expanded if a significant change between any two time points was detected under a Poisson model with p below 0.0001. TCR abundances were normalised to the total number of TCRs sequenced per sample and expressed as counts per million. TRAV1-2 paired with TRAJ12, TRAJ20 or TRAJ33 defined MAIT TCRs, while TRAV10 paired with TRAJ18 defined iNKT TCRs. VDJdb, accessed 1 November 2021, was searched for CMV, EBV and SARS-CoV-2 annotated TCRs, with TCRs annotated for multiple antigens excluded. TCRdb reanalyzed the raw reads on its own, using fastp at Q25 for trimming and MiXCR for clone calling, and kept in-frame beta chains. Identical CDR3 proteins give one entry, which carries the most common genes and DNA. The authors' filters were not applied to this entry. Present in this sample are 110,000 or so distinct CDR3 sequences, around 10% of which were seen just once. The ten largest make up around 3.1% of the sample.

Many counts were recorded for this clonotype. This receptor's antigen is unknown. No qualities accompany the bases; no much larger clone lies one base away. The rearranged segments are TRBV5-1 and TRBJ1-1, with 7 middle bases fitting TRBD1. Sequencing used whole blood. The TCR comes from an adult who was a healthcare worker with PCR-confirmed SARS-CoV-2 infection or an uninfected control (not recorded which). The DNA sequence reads TGCGCCAGCAGCTCCGTCCAGGGGGGGAACACTGAAGCTTTCTTT. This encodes CASSSVQGGNTEAFF.